The rows below give T cell receptor beta chains drawn from one sample of a study of blood T cells in healthy people across ages. TCRdb independently ran MiXCR on the 5' RACE reads; one entry per CDR3 protein. The sample yields 700,000 or so distinct CDR3 sequences, about a fifth seen once. Sequencing was done on a sample of blood. These receptors originate from a man in his sixties or seventies in good health. CDR3s include the opening cysteine and the closing phenylalanine or tryptophan. Fields, in order: clone size, J gene, D gene, V gene, CDR3 length, CDR3 protein, CDR3 DNA. The D gene is left open where the match is weak. Clone size is not always given. Where it is, it says once, few, many or a class for expanded clones.

>-|TRBJ2-3|TRBD2|TRBV12-3/TRBV12-4|16
CASSPLAGGSADTQYF
TGTGCCAGCAGTCCGCTAGCGGGAGGGAGCGCAGATACGCAGTATTTT
>-|TRBJ2-5|-|TRBV12-3/TRBV12-4|12
CASSETYETQYF
TGTGCCAGCAGTGAGACCTACGAGACCCAGTACTTC
>-|TRBJ1-1|-|TRBV3-1|11
CASSLHDEAFF
TGTGCCAGCAGCCTCCATGACGAAGCTTTCTTT
>-|TRBJ2-2|TRBD2|TRBV28|15
CASSVTSMNTGELFF
TGTGCCAGCAGCGTGACTAGCATGAACACCGGGGAGCTGTTTTTT
>-|TRBJ1-1|-|TRBV13|17
CASSAPSLQGPNTEALF
TGTGCCAGCAGCGCTCCATCTCTACAGGGCCCGAACACTGAAGCTCTCTTT
>few|TRBJ1-5|-|TRBV5-6|14
CASSLFGPLQPQHF
TGTGCCAGCAGCTTGTTCGGTCCCCTTCAGCCCCAGCATTTT
>few|TRBJ2-5|TRBD2|TRBV12-3/TRBV12-4|18
CASSLQRLAGSYQETQYF
TGTGCCAGCAGTTTGCAACGACTAGCGGGATCGTACCAAGAGACCCAGTACTTC
>-|TRBJ1-5|-|TRBV4-2|14
CASSQGYLGQPQHF
TGTGCCAGCAGCCAAGGATATTTGGGTCAGCCCCAGCATTTT
>few|TRBJ1-1|TRBD1|TRBV7-9|14
CASSLDRGSTEAFF
TGTGCCAGCAGTTTGGACAGGGGCTCAACTGAAGCTTTCTTT
>few|TRBJ1-6|-|TRBV12-3/TRBV12-4|14
CASSLAGQYSPLHF
TGTGCCAGCAGTTTAGCAGGACAGTACTCACCCCTCCACTTT
>few|TRBJ2-5|TRBD1|TRBV19|13
CASSPRTGENQYF
TGTGCCAGTAGCCCTCGGACAGGGGAGAACCAGTACTTC
>few|TRBJ2-3|TRBD2|TRBV10-3|14
CAIRELAGSDTQYF
TGTGCCATCAGGGAACTAGCGGGGTCAGATACGCAGTATTTT
>-|TRBJ2-5|-|TRBV12-3/TRBV12-4|15
CASSLVPGVQETQYF
TGTGCCAGCAGTTTAGTTCCCGGGGTTCAAGAGACCCAGTACTTC
>-|TRBJ2-2|-|TRBV7-2|13
CASSNQRGGELFF
TGTGCCAGCAGTAATCAACGGGGGGGGGAGCTGTTTTTT
>-|TRBJ2-7|-|TRBV6-5|14
CASARWGDSYEQYF
TGTGCCAGTGCCCGTTGGGGTGACTCCTACGAGCAGTACTTC
>many|TRBJ2-5|-|TRBV3-1|14
CASSLGLATETQYF
TGTGCCAGCAGCTTAGGGCTAGCAACAGAGACCCAGTACTTC
>few|TRBJ2-1|TRBD2|TRBV28|15
CASNPGTSGSTEQFF
TGTGCCAGCAATCCCGGGACTAGCGGGAGCACTGAGCAGTTCTTC
>-|TRBJ2-7|TRBD1|TRBV7-6|15
CASSRDRDRVYEQYF
TGTGCCAGCAGTCGAGACCGGGACAGGGTCTACGAGCAGTACTTC
>few|TRBJ2-1|-|TRBV27|14
CASSTHGTPLLRYF
TGTGCCAGCAGTACCCATGGGACGCCCTTATTGAGGTACTTC
>-|TRBJ1-1|-|TRBV25-1|13
CASSPRGQPEAFF
TGTGCCAGCAGTCCGAGAGGGCAGCCTGAAGCTTTCTTT
>few|TRBJ2-1|-|TRBV18|14
CASSPREGVAEQFF
TGTGCCAGCTCTCCACGTGAGGGAGTGGCTGAGCAGTTCTTC
>many|TRBJ1-5|-|TRBV12-5|13
CASDKVRSQPQHF
TGTGCTAGTGATAAAGTTCGGTCTCAGCCCCAGCATTTT
>-|TRBJ2-3|TRBD2|TRBV11-3|16
CASSFETSSVTDTQYF
TGTGCCAGCAGCTTCGAGACTAGCAGTGTGACAGATACGCAGTATTTT
>-|TRBJ2-5|TRBD1|TRBV6-2/TRBV6-3|13
CATGDRVMKTQYF
TGTGCCACCGGGGACAGGGTTATGAAGACCCAGTACTTC
>-|TRBJ1-1|-|TRBV28|14
CASTGRGSSWGAFF
TGTGCCAGCACTGGACGTGGGAGTTCTTGGGGAGCTTTCTTT
>few|TRBJ2-1|-|TRBV13|15
CASSLGRGWDNEQFF
TGTGCCAGCAGCTTAGGGCGGGGCTGGGACAATGAGCAGTTCTTC
>-|TRBJ1-2|TRBD1|TRBV4-3|15
CASSYGTGGVYGYTF
TGCGCCAGCAGCTACGGGACAGGGGGGGTCTATGGCTACACCTTC
>-|TRBJ1-1|-|TRBV5-1|13
CASSFGVSTEAFF
TGCGCCAGCAGCTTCGGGGTGAGCACTGAAGCTTTCTTT
>-|TRBJ1-1|-|TRBV6-2/TRBV6-3|16
CASRSHPGLKFTEAFF
TGTGCCAGCAGATCCCATCCGGGACTTAAATTCACTGAAGCTTTCTTT
>-|TRBJ1-2|TRBD1|TRBV20-1|16
CSASPTRGQGTHGYTF
TGCAGTGCTAGCCCGACCCGGGGACAGGGGACACATGGCTACACCTTC
>few|TRBJ2-7|-|TRBV4-1|16
CASSQDYSGLPGEQYF
TGCGCCAGCAGCCAAGATTATTCAGGGCTACCTGGCGAGCAGTACTTC
>-|TRBJ1-1|TRBD1|TRBV20-1|17
CSARGIVGQGTNTEAFF
TGCAGTGCTAGAGGAATAGTGGGACAGGGGACGAACACTGAAGCTTTCTTT
>few|TRBJ2-6|-|TRBV27|17
CASSLIAGNSGANVLTF
TGTGCCAGCAGTTTGATAGCAGGGAACTCTGGGGCCAACGTCCTGACTTTC
>-|TRBJ2-4|-|TRBV18|13
CASSDSRADIQYF
TGTGCCAGCTCGGACTCCAGGGCCGACATTCAGTACTTC
>few|TRBJ2-3|TRBD2|TRBV7-2|15
CASSHDSGSTDTQYF
TGTGCCAGCAGCCATGATAGCGGGAGCACAGATACGCAGTATTTT
>-|TRBJ2-6|TRBD2|TRBV20-1|16
CSARDYGASGANVLTF
TGCAGTGCAAGGGACTATGGGGCCTCTGGGGCCAACGTCCTGACTTTC
>-|TRBJ1-2|-|TRBV15|14
CATSRGQANYGYTF
TGTGCCACCAGCAGAGGACAGGCTAACTATGGCTACACCTTC
>-|TRBJ2-1|-|TRBV7-6|17
CASGFTLVGLLRNEQFF
TGTGCCAGCGGTTTCACCCTGGTCGGGCTACTACGCAATGAGCAGTTCTTC
>few|TRBJ1-5|-|TRBV6-2/TRBV6-3|18
CVSREGGLSLAGNQPQHF
TGTGTCAGCCGGGAAGGAGGCTTATCCCTAGCGGGCAATCAGCCCCAGCATTTT
>few|TRBJ2-3|-|TRBV6-1|12
CASSDWRDTQYF
TGTGCCAGCAGCGACTGGAGGGATACGCAGTATTTT
>few|TRBJ1-1|TRBD1|TRBV5-1|15
CASSARRQGGTEAFF
TGCGCCAGCAGCGCGCGCCGACAGGGTGGGACTGAAGCTTTCTTT
>-|TRBJ2-7|-|TRBV2|16
CASTFPRLNGPYEQYF
TGTGCCAGCACCTTCCCCAGGCTTAATGGCCCTTACGAGCAGTACTTC
>-|TRBJ1-5|-|TRBV6-5|14
CASSYSRDNQPQHF
TGTGCCAGCAGTTACTCCAGGGATAATCAGCCCCAGCATTTT
>-|TRBJ1-2|-|TRBV29-1|12
CSVEESPYGYTF
TGCAGCGTTGAAGAAAGCCCCTATGGCTACACCTTC
>-|TRBJ1-4|-|TRBV11-2|14
CASSLVGVGEKLFF
TGTGCCAGCAGCTTAGTGGGGGTAGGCGAAAAACTGTTTTTT
>-|TRBJ1-4|-|TRBV11-2|14
CASSSGLYGEKLFF
TGTGCCAGCAGCTCGGGACTTTATGGTGAAAAACTGTTTTTT
>few|TRBJ2-3|TRBD2|TRBV2|17
CASSEARLAGRTDTQYF
TGTGCCAGCAGTGAAGCGAGACTAGCGGGACGCACAGATACGCAGTATTTT
>few|TRBJ2-3|-|TRBV20-1|14
CSAKLRGARDTQYF
TGCAGTGCCAAACTCAGGGGGGCTAGAGATACGCAGTATTTT